The entry below describes one T cell receptor beta chain. Antigen specificity is unknown. CDR1 and CDR2 from the germline V gene are SGHRS and YFSETQ. Losses at the gene ends were 4 bases for V and 5 bases for J; bases not matched to a gene: 14. CDR3 length: 17 residues. These data originate in a study of CD8 T cells in ankylosing spondylitis. Overall study findings and caveats: Ankylosing spondylitis blood appeared to carry a characteristic TCR beta motif of several highly homologous variants.

TCRdb analysed the 5' RACE reads with MiXCR anew, one entry per CDR3 protein. This sample has around 770,000 distinct CDR3 sequences; approximately 12% occur once, and the top ten carry approximately 0.51%. The receptor's source is a male donor with ankylosing spondylitis. This chain joins TRBV5-1 and TRBJ2-5; TRBD2 matches at 10 bases. The sample consisted of blood, either unsorted or a sorted T cell fraction (not recorded which). The CDR3 spells CASSPGTSALMWETQYF. DNA of the CDR3: TGCGCCAGCAGCCCTGGGACTAGCGCCTTGATGTGGGAGACCCAGTACTTC.